These 11 T cell receptor beta chains came from one sample sequenced in a study of T-cell memory formation after mild COVID-19. TCRdb called the 5' RACE reads again in MiXCR, with one record for every CDR3 protein. This table holds approximately 400,000 distinct CDR3 sequences, roughly 26% found once. Sample: PBMCs or a T cell subset sorted from them (not recorded which). These receptors were collected from an adult woman who had mild COVID-19 (a few samples of this study predate the infection). Cell type and time point are not known.

The chain joins TRBV27 to TRBJ2-7; TRBD1 aligns across 7 bases. The CDR3 sequence is 14 residues long. The germline V gene encodes CDR1 MNHEY and CDR2 SMNVEV (reference sequence). The V gene end was trimmed by 1 base and the J gene end by 7 bases; junction bases not matched to a gene: 7. The CDR3 here is CASSLWPTGKEQYF. CDR3 bases: TGTGCCAGCAGTTTATGGCCGACAGGGAAAGAGCAGTACTTC.

V gene TRBV5-6 combines with J gene TRBJ2-1, with TRBD2 matching over 8 bases. V was pared by 0 bases and J by 5 bases, with 4 bases of the junction left unmatched. Germline values: CDR1 SGHDT, CDR2 YYEEEE. CDR3 size: 15 residues. The CDR3 protein is CASSLVGRANNEQFF. The CDR3 DNA reads TGTGCCAGCAGCTTGGTCGGGAGGGCCAACAATGAGCAGTTCTTC.

The chain recombines TRBV29-1 with TRBJ2-5; D gene uncertain. V was cut by 4 bases and J by 4 bases, with 10 bases left in between. The CDR3 runs to 12 residues. Germline V gene lookup returns CDR1 SQVTM and CDR2 ANQGSEA. The CDR3 loop is CSVVPARETQYF. The DNA of the CDR3 is TGCAGCGTTGTTCCAGCACGAGAGACCCAGTACTTC.

This clonotype occurred a few times. V gene TRBV29-1 combines with J gene TRBJ1-1; maybe TRBD1 (5 bases). The germline V gene encodes CDR1 SQVTM and CDR2 ANQGSEA. This CDR3 contains 15 residues. Trimming removed 6 bases at V and 1 base at J, with 18 bases between. The DNA of the CDR3 is TGCAGCGTGAGGACCCCCGGGACCCAGAACACTGAAGCTTTCTTT. It translates to CSVRTPGTQNTEAFF. Combining the CDR3 with reference TRBV29-1 and TRBJ1-1 gives the whole variable domain SAVISQKPSRDICQRGTSLTIQCQVDSQVTMMFWYRQQPGQSLTLIATANQGSEATYESGFVIDKFPISRPNLTFSTLTVSNMSPEDSSIYLCSVRTPGTQNTEAFFGQGTRLTVV.

This clonotype was counted a few times. The rearrangement joins TRBV7-2 to TRBJ2-1; D remains unclear. Germline CDR1 is SGHTA and CDR2 is FQGNSA. V was cut by 1 base and J by 6 bases, with 10 bases left in between. CDR3 length equals 14 residues. This CDR3 reads CASSLEGMSNEQFF. CDR3 coding DNA: TGTGCCAGCAGCTTAGAAGGGATGTCCAATGAGCAGTTCTTC.

The chain combines TRBV2 with TRBJ2-2; possibly TRBD1 for D (5 bases). CDR1 and CDR2 (germline): SNHLY, FYNNEI. The CDR3 covers 13 residues. Between the trimmed V and J ends, which lost 6 bases and 4 bases, there was a span of 9 bases. The CDR3 spells CASRKDITGELFF. The CDR3 DNA follows: TGTGCCAGCAGAAAGGACATCACCGGGGAGCTGTTTTTT.

This clonotype was observed a single time. The gene calls are TRBV6-5 and TRBJ1-5, with TRBD1 identical over 9 bases. Germline values: CDR1 MNHEY, CDR2 SVGAGI. V lost 6 bases to trimming and J lost 7 bases; unmatched junction nucleotides: 7. CDR3 length: 14 residues. DNA of the CDR3: TGTGCCAGCAGCCGGACAGGGGCCAGGCAGCCCCAGCATTTT. Its protein is CASSRTGARQPQHF.

The chain couples TRBV15 to TRBJ2-3, with 7 positions matching TRBD1. With V trimmed by 4 bases and J by 3 bases, 13 bases remained unmatched. Germline V gives CDR1 LNHNV, CDR2 YYDKDF (reference sequence). The CDR3 totals 17 residues. CDR3 residues: CATSTREGAIRTDTQYF. The CDR3 DNA follows: TGTGCCACCAGCACGAGAGAGGGGGCTATACGTACAGATACGCAGTATTTT.

V gene TRBV20-1 combines with J gene TRBJ2-1, with D possibly being TRBD1 (6 bases). This CDR3 has 15 amino acids. Trimming took off 5 bases at V and 1 base at J, with 15 bases between the two ends. Germline V gives CDR1 DFQATT, CDR2 SNEGSKA (reference sequence). The CDR3 loop is CSASPTQGSYNEQFF. The CDR3 region has the DNA TGCAGTGCTTCACCTACACAGGGATCCTACAATGAGCAGTTCTTC.

A few counts support this clonotype. This chain's CDR3 is CSVARGFNQPQHF. CDR3 coding DNA: TGCAGCGTTGCCAGGGGGTTTAATCAGCCCCAGCATTTT. The chain is built from TRBV29-1 and TRBJ1-5; 7 bases map to TRBD1. Trimming removed 4 bases from V and 4 bases from J; junction bases left unmatched: 4. Germline lookup yields CDR1 SQVTM and CDR2 ANQGSEA. This CDR3 has 13 amino acids.

This clonotype has a handful of counts. The chain uses TRBV4-2 and TRBJ1-1; D gene unclear. The CDR3 length is 14 residues. Trimming pared 4 bases from V and 5 bases from J, leaving 14 bases between. Germline CDR1 LGHNA, CDR2 YNFKEQ. The CDR3 here is CASSLVGSGTEAFF. The CDR3 DNA sequence: TGTGCCAGCAGCCTGGTGGGGAGCGGGACTGAAGCTTTCTTT.